The 7 T cell receptor beta chains listed next were all sequenced from one sample in a study of PD-L1 blockade in urothelial cancer. Libraries were prepared by immunoSEQ multiplex PCR; TCRdb keeps only in-frame clonotypes and omits some of them. The top ten clones hold approximately 4.7% of a sample with roughly 62,000 clones, roughly 80% of them seen once. The sample here was PBMCs, taken around atezolizumab (anti-PD-L1) treatment. These receptor sequences come from a man between 65 and 85 years old with urothelial cancer.

J is TRBJ1-2 and V is TRBV6-1; D uncertain. CDR1 and CDR2 from the germline V gene are MNHNS and SASEGT. V lost 7 bases to trimming and J lost 4 bases, with 13 bases between them. This CDR3 region has 13 residues. The CDR3 here is CASIFPGLYGYTF. CDR3 sequence (DNA): TGTGCCAGCATCTTTCCGGGTCTCTATGGCTACACCTTC.

The rearrangement links TRBV7-8 to TRBJ2-6; weak D call: TRBD2 (5 bases). The V end was cut by 5 bases, the J end by 3 bases, with 14 bases between. CDR3 length: 16 amino acids. Germline CDR1 SGHVS, CDR2 FQNEAQ. CDR3: CASSATQRVGANVLTF. Here the CDR3 DNA reads TGTGCCAGCAGCGCCACCCAGAGGGTTGGGGCCAACGTCCTGACTTTC.

The rearrangement joins TRBV2 to TRBJ2-4; 9 bases are shared with TRBD1. The CDR3 spans 15 residues. Germline trimming cut 6 bases from V and 7 bases from J; bases unmatched to any gene: 10. The V gene's germline CDR1 is SNHLY and CDR2 FYNNEI. The CDR3, as DNA: TGTGCCAGCAGCGTGGGACAGGGTAGTCTGAACATTCAGTACTTC. Translation: CASSVGQGSLNIQYF.

The CDR3 bases are TGCGCCAGCAGCTTGGAGGCGGGCTACGAGCAGTACTTC. It specifies CASSLEAGYEQYF. The chain joins TRBV5-1 to TRBJ2-7, with a tentative D call TRBD2 (5 bases). The V end lost 0 bases, the J end lost 3 bases, and 7 bases lay between the germline ends. From germline, CDR1 is SGHRS and CDR2 YFSETQ. The CDR3 runs 13 residues.

This chain joins TRBV11-2 and TRBJ1-2; no firm D call. The CDR3 covers 16 residues. Germline CDR1 reads SGHAT; CDR2 reads FQNNGV. V shed 5 bases and J shed 0 bases, with 16 bases lying between them. CDR3 residues: CASSPFPPRPNYGYTF. CDR3 sequence (DNA): TGTGCCAGCAGCCCCTTCCCGCCGAGGCCTAACTATGGCTACACCTTC.

Of note for this clone: One end of the junction fails to match germline, which may point to a read error. The V call is TRBV7-7, the J call TRBJ2-5, with D tentatively TRBD2 (5 bases). The CDR3 is made up of 11 amino acids. The germline gives CDR1 SSHAT, CDR2 FNYEAQ (reference sequence). CDR3 in DNA: TGTGCTAGCAGCCCGGGGGAGACCCAGTACTTC. Translated: CASSPGETQYF.

This clone was seen just once. The V call is TRBV6-1, the J call TRBJ2-5; TRBD2 matches 9 bases. V shed 1 base and J 0 bases; nucleotides not matched to a gene: 6. The germline V gene has CDR1 MNHNS and CDR2 SASEGT. The CDR3 extends over 17 amino acids. The CDR3 coding sequence is TGTGCCAGCAGTGAAGGAGGGGCTAGCGGGGACCAAGAGACCCAGTACTTC. Residues: CASSEGGASGDQETQYF.